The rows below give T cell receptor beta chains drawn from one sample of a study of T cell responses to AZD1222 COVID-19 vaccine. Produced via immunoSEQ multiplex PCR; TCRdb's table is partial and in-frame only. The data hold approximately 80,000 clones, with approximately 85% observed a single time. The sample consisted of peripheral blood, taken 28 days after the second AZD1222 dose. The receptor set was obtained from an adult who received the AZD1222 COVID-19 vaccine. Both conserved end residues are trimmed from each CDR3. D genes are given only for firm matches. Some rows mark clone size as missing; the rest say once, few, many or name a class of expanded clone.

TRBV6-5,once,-,ASRVTVNTEAF
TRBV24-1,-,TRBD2,ATSDPTTSGPTYNEQF
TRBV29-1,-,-,SVEAGELF
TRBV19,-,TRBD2,ASSLTLAGVIPEQY
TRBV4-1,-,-,ARRNWGIHYEQY
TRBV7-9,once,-,ASSASGGTEAF
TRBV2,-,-,ASSTGSRELF
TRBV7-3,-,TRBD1,ASSFQGESHEQY
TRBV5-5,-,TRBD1,ASSPADRVSQPQH
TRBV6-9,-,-,ASSPADTQY
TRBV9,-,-,ASSVGYPYNEQF
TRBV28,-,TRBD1,ASSPTGQVSGNTIY
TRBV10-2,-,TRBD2,ASGLGLVLYNEQF
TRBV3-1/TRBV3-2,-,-,ASPGPATEAF
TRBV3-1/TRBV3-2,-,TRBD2,ASSQARTSGGWQF
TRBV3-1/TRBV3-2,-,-,ASSQVGADTQY
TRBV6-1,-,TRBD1,ASSERINRGNYGYT
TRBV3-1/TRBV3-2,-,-,ASSHRTDTQY
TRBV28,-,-,ASRGFDGTDTQY
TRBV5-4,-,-,ASSFPNGPPINTEAF
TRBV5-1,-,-,ASSAGESYGYT
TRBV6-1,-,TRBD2,ASSEPPAGGLDTQY
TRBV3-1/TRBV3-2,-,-,ASSKQRTAYNSPLH
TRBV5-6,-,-,ASSRGSSNQPQH
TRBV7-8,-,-,ASSDDRYYGYT
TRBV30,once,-,AWGAGGGEKLF
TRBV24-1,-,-,ATSDWGRRTDTQY
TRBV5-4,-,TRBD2,ASTTSGSSYNEQF
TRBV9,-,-,ASSVADGREQF
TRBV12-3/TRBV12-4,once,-,ASSLRRDYGYT
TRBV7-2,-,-,ASSLVTRVSPTNEKLF
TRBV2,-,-,ASRGRGHSYEQY
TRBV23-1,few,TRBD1,ASSHLDRSDYGYT
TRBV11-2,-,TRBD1,ASSWGQANEQF
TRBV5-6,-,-,ASQGQLNTEAF
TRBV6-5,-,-,ASWEASSGNTIY
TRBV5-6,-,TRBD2,ASSSKLAVNTGELF
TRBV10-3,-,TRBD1,AIRPQDREGGELF
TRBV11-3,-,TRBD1,ASTGRTGNSPLH
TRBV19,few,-,ASSIDLEDPEAF
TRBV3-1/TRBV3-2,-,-,ASSQSRGFSEKLF
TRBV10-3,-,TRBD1,AIKPGTDPYEQY
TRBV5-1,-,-,ASSSDTQAGELF
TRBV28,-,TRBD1,ASRRDRDGVGEAF
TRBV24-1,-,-,ATSETGLARGYT
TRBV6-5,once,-,ASSYSTANSYEQY
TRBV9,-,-,ASSGGTVDYNEQF
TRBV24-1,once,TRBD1,ATVEPGVADRGGTEAF
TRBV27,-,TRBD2,ASRPGTSVLYEQY
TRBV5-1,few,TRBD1,ASSLQRTGNGYT
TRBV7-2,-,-,ASSFTSLSGELF
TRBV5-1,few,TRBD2,ASSLEGGRVTDTQY